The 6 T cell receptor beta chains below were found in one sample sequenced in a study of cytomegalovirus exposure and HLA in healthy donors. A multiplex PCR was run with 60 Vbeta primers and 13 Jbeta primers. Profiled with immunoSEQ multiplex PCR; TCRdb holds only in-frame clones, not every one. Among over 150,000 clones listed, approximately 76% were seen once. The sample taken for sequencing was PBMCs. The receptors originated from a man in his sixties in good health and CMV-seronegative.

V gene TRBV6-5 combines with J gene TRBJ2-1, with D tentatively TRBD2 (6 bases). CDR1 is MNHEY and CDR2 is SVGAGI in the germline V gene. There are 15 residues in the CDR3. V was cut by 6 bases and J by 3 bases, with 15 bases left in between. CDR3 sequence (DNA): TGTGCCAGCAGACAACTTACAGCGGGCTACAATGAGCAGTTCTTC. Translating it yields CASRQLTAGYNEQFF.

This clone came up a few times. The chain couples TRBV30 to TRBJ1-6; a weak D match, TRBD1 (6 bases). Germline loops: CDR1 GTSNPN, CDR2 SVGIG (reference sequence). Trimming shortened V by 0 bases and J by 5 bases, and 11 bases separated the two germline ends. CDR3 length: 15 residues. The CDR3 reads CAWSVTGLHNSPLHF. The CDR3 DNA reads TGTGCCTGGAGTGTGACAGGCCTTCATAATTCACCCCTCCACTTT.

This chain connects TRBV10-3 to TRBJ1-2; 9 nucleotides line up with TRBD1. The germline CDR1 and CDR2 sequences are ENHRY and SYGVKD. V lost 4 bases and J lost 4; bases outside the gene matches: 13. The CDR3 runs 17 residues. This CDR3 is CAISGQFRDRASYGYTF. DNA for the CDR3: TGTGCCATCAGTGGCCAGTTCCGGGACAGGGCCTCCTATGGCTACACCTTC.

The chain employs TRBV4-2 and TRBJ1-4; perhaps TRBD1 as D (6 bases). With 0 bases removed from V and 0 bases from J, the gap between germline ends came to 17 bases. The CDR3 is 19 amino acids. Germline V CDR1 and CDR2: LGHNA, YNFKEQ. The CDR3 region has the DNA TGTGCCAGCAGCCAAGATAGACAGGCTGTAGGTGCAACTAATGAAAAACTGTTTTTT. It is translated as CASSQDRQAVGATNEKLFF.

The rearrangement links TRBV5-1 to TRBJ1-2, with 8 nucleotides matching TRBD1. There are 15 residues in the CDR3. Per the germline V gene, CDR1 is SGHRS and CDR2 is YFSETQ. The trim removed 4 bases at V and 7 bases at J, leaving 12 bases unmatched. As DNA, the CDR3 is TGCGCCAGCAGCCTACCCGACAGGGGTCGTTTTGGCTACACCTTC. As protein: CASSLPDRGRFGYTF.

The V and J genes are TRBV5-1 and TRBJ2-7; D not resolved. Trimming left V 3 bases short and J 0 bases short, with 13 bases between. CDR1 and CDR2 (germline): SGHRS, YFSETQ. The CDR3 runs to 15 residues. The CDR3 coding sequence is TGCGCCAGCAGCTCTTCTAGACCCGGCTCCTACGAGCAGTACTTC. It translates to CASSSSRPGSYEQYF.